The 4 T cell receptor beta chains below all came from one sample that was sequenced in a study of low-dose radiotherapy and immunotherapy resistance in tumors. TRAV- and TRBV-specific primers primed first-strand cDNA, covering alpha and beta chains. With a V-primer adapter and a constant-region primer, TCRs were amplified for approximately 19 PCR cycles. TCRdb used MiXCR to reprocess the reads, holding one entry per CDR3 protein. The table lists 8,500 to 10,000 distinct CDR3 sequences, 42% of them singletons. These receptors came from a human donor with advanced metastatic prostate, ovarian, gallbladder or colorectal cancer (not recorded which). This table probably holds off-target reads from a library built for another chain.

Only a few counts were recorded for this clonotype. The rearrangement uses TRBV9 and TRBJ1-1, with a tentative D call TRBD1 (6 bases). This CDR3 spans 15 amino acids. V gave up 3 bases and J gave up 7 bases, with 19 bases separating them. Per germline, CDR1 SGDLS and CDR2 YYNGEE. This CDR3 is CASSDQTGYVGEAFF. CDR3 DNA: TGTGCCAGCAGCGATCAAACAGGGTATGTGGGTGAAGCTTTCTTT. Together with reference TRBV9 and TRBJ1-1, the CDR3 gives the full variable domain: DSGVTQTPKHLITATGQRVTLRCSPRSGDLSVYWYQQSLDQGLQFLIQYYNGEERAKGNILERFSAQQFPDLHSELNLSSLELGDSALYFCASSDQTGYVGEAFFGQGTRLTVV.

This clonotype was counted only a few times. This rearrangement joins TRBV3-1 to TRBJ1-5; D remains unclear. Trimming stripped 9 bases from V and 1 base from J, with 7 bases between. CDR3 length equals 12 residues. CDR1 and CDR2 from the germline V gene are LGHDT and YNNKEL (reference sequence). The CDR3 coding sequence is TGTGCCAGTGGGGAAAGCAATCAGCCCCAGCATTTT. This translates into CASGESNQPQHF.

CDR3 in amino acids: CASSAGQSGDTQYF. The CDR3, as DNA: TGCGCCAGCAGCGCGGGACAATCAGGGGATACGCAGTATTTT. The chain employs TRBV5-1 and TRBJ2-3; D may correspond to TRBD1 or TRBD2 (6 bases each). This CDR3 is built from 14 residues. V was clipped by 4 bases and J by 6 bases, with 15 bases between them. Per germline, CDR1 SGHRS and CDR2 YFSETQ.

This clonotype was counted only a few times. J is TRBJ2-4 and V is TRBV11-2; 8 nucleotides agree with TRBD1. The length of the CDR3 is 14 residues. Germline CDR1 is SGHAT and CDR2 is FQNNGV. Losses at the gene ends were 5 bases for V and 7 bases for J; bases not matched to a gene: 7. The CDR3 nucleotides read TGTGCCAGCAGCCCACCAGGGGGCGGGAACATTCAGTACTTC. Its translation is CASSPPGGGNIQYF.